These 9 T cell receptor beta chains came from one sample sequenced in a study of T cell repertoires in cytomegalovirus infection. TCRdb used MiXCR to reprocess the reads, holding one entry per CDR3 protein. The data contain 400,000 or so distinct CDR3 sequences, 18% of them singletons. The sample comprised PBMCs. These receptors all stem from a human donor in good health (CMV status not recorded). Some clones in this sample may be carry-over from other donors' samples.

This chain links TRBV15 with TRBJ2-7; the D gene is possibly TRBD1 (5 bases). The length of the CDR3 is 18 residues. Trimming cost V 0 bases and J 0 bases, with 18 bases left between them. Germline-derived CDR1 and CDR2 are LNHNV and YYDKDF (reference sequence). The CDR3 sequence is CATSRDLKGQARSYEQYF. Here the CDR3 DNA reads TGTGCCACCAGCAGAGACCTGAAGGGGCAGGCCCGCTCCTACGAGCAGTACTTC.

J is TRBJ2-3 and V is TRBV7-6; D is possibly TRBD2 (6 bases). Trimming removed 5 bases from V and 3 bases from J, with 15 bases in between. The germline V gene encodes CDR1 SGHVS and CDR2 FNYEAQ. The CDR3 runs 15 residues. This chain's CDR3 is CASSGAGLLTDTQYF. The CDR3 coding sequence is TGTGCCAGCAGCGGCGCGGGACTGCTTACAGATACGCAGTATTTT.

V usage is TRBV10-3 and J usage is TRBJ2-6, with D tentatively TRBD2 (6 bases). Trimming cost V 0 bases and J 4 bases, with 10 bases left between them. CDR1 is ENHRY, CDR2 SYGVKD, per germline. This CDR3 spans 16 amino acids. DNA of the CDR3: TGTGCCATCAGTGAGTCGGTTAGCGGAGGGGCCAACGTCCTGACTTTC. Translated: CAISESVSGGANVLTF.

The chain joins TRBV10-3 to TRBJ2-3; possibly TRBD2 for D (5 bases). Trimming removed 8 bases at V and 6 bases at J, with 12 bases between. CDR3 size: 12 residues. Germline values: CDR1 ENHRY, CDR2 SYGVKD. CDR3: CAIGEREDTQYF. For the CDR3, the DNA is TGTGCCATCGGGGAGAGGGAGGATACGCAGTATTTT.

This clonotype has a single count. The DNA of the CDR3 is TGTGCCAGCAGCTCACAGACAGGAGCTGGGGACATTCAGTACTTC. Translation: CASSSQTGAGDIQYF. This sequence joins TRBV7-9 and TRBJ2-4, with a weak D call TRBD1 (6 bases). CDR1 and CDR2 from the germline V gene are SEHNR and FQNEAQ (reference sequence). The CDR3 runs 15 residues. V gave up 4 bases and J gave up 8 bases, with 18 bases separating them. Looking up the rest from reference TRBV7-9 and TRBJ2-4 gives the full variable domain: DTGVSQNPRHKITKRGQNVTFRCDPISEHNRLYWYRQTLGQGPEFLTYFQNEAQLEKSRLLSDRFSAERPKGSFSTLEIQRTEQGDSAMYLCASSSQTGAGDIQYFGAGTRLSVL.

The V gene is TRBV4-1, the J gene TRBJ1-1; D is possibly TRBD1 (6 bases). In germline, CDR1 is MGHRA, CDR2 YSYEKL. CDR3 length equals 15 residues. Between the trimmed V and J ends, which lost 4 bases and 5 bases, there was a span of 17 bases. Here the CDR3 reads CASSRETGDGTEAFF. CDR3 bases: TGCGCCAGCAGCCGAGAGACAGGCGATGGGACTGAAGCTTTCTTT.

To note about this clonotype: A single base separates this from a much larger clone, so it may be a read error. J is TRBJ2-5 and V is TRBV7-6; no reliable D call. CDR3 length: 13 amino acids. The germline gives CDR1 SGHVS, CDR2 FNYEAQ. Here the CDR3 reads CASRRTVQETRYF. The CDR3 DNA is TGTGCCAGCAGAAGGACGGTACAAGAGACCCGGTACTTC.

The V and J genes are TRBV2 and TRBJ1-6, with a possible D match to TRBD1 (5 bases). The CDR3 runs 12 residues. Trimming shortened V by 8 bases and J by 8 bases, and 10 bases separated the two germline ends. Per germline, CDR1 SNHLY and CDR2 FYNNEI. The CDR3 coding sequence is TGTGCCAGCGGGACGGATTATTCACCCCTCCACTTT. Protein: CASGTDYSPLHF. Together with reference TRBV2 and TRBJ1-6, the CDR3 gives the full variable domain: EPEVTQTPSHQVTQMGQEVILRCVPISNHLYFYWYRQILGQKVEFLVSFYNNEISEKSEIFDDQFSVERPDGSNFTLKIRSTKLEDSAMYFCASGTDYSPLHFGNGTRLTVT.

This clonotype was seen a few times. The V call is TRBV30, the J call TRBJ2-1; 12 nucleotides align to TRBD2. Germline CDR1 GTSNPN, CDR2 SVGIG (reference sequence). V trimming: 3 bases; J trimming: 0 bases; junction bases outside the gene matches: 0. This CDR3 comprises 15 residues. The DNA for the CDR3 is TGTGCCTGGAGGACTAGCGGGAGCTCCTACAATGAGCAGTTCTTC. Translating it yields CAWRTSGSSYNEQFF.